This T cell receptor beta chain originates from a study of cytomegalovirus exposure and HLA in healthy donors. Study observations and caveats: The majority of TCR sequences were rare, yet some public TCRs appeared in many donors. Versus the 666-donor mean, an Asian-associated ancestry cluster reportedly showed fewer N-insertions in a later analysis. After further analysis at a later stage, roughly 15,000 TCR beta sequences were associated with HLA alleles at 0.05 false discovery rate.

In the PCR, 60 Vbeta and 13 Jbeta primers were used. Sequencing used immunoSEQ multiplex PCR; TCRdb keeps in-frame clones, though not all of them. Of 110,000 or so clones in the sample, about 72% were seen once. Samples came from healthy bone marrow donors. This clone was seen only once. Its antigen is unknown. Trimming cost V 5 bases and J 2 bases, with 14 bases left between them. The CDR3 is 15 residues long. Germline V gives CDR1 SEHNR, CDR2 FQNEAQ (reference sequence). Sequenced material: PBMCs. This receptor was taken from a man between 45 and 60 years old in good health and CMV-seropositive. The genes are TRBV7-9 and TRBJ2-3; D is perhaps TRBD1 (6 bases). For the CDR3, the DNA is TGTGCCAGCAGCCTCGGGACATCCAACACAGATACGCAGTATTTT. This gives the protein CASSLGTSNTDTQYF.